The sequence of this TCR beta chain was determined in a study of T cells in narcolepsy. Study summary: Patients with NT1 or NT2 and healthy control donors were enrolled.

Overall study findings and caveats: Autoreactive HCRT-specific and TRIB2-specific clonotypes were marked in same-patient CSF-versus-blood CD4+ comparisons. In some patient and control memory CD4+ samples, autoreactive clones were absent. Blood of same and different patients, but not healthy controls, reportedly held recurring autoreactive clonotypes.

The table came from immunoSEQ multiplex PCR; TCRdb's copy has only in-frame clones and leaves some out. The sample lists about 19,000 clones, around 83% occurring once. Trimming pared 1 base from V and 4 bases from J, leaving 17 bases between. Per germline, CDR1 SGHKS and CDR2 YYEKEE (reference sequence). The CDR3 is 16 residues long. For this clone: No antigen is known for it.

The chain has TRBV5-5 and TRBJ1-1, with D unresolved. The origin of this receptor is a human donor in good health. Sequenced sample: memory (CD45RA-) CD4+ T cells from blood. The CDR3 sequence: CASSLSTGIRSTEAFF. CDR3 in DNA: TGTGCCAGCAGCTTGTCGACCGGGATTAGGAGCACTGAAGCTTTCTTT. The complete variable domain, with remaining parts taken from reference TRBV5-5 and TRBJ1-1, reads DAGVTQSPTHLIKTRGQQVTLRCSPISGHKSVSWYQQVLGQGPQFIFQYYEKEERGRGNFPDRFSARQFPNYSSELNVNALLLGDSALYLCASSLSTGIRSTEAFFGQGTRLTVV.